This T cell receptor (beta chain) was identified in a study of cytomegalovirus exposure and HLA in healthy donors. Study findings and constraints: The authors judged a highly shared variant cluster likely a sequencing artifact. It was in a later analysis that TCR association rates were seen to vary by HLA locus, highest for DRB1 and lowest for HLA-C. Some V segments could not be told apart, so they were left out, TRBV6-2 and TRBV6-3 among them.

On this clone itself: Its target is unknown.

CDR3 length: 17 amino acids. V lost 2 bases to trimming and J lost 3 bases, with 20 bases between them. Germline V lookup: CDR1 MDHEN, CDR2 SYDVKM. PCR used 60 Vbeta primers and 13 Jbeta primers. Measured with immunoSEQ multiplex PCR; TCRdb has only the in-frame clones, and not every one. The data contain approximately 260,000 clones, nearly 95% of them seen just once; the ten biggest clones take up 1.7%. The receptor was isolated from a girl aged 2 to 10 in good health and CMV-seronegative. Sequencing was done on a sample of PBMCs. The gene calls are TRBV28 and TRBJ2-7; TRBD1 is a possible D gene (6 bases). CDR3 residues: CASSLGGSTGRFYEQYF. The CDR3 nucleotides are TGTGCCAGCAGTTTAGGCGGGTCAACAGGGCGGTTCTACGAGCAGTACTTC. The variable domain in full, with the rest retrieved from reference TRBV28 and TRBJ2-7, is DVKVTQSSRYLVKRTGEKVFLECVQDMDHENMFWYRQDPGLGLRLIYFSYDVKMKEKGDIPEGYSVSREKKERFSLILESASTNQTSMYLCASSLGGSTGRFYEQYFGPGTRLTVT.